The following is a TCR beta chain sequence with its context. This clonotype appeared many times. Its recognized antigen is unknown. No base qualities exist here, and no much larger clone lies one base off it. TCR beta CDR3 regions were amplified from RNA transcripts. The TCR CDR3 was subjected to a first round of RT-PCR using the HTBI primer set and the Qiagen OneStep RT-PCR kit. The libraries were constructed in a second round of multiplex PCR and then size-selected and purified. Sequencing of the libraries was done on an Illumina HiSeq2000 using paired-end 100 bp reads. Per the source publication's procedure: SOAPnuke was used to process the raw data, throwing out any read that contained adapters or uncalled bases, had a mean Phred below 15, or lacked an exact constant-primer or identifier match. COPE v1.2.5 was used to merge high-quality paired reads, and clonotypes were defined as unique nucleotide sequences. MiTCR v1.1 was used to align the clonotypes against IMGT TRBV, TRBD and TRBJ reference segments. The analysis was restricted to V-J combinations with a frequency above 0.0001, which together covered roughly 99% of the repertoires. A TCS score was defined as the ratio between F50 (clonal expansion) and ExV (chaos), using BLOSUM62-based TCRdist between CDR3 peptides within each V-J. Welch's t-statistics and random forest reduced around 510 V-J features to about 12, which were used in a naive Bayes classifier (R e1071). The Morisita-Horn index was used to measure how similar the thyroid and blood repertoires were. Clones were called with MiXCR by TCRdb after fastp trimmed the public reads at Q25, and only in-frame beta chains were retained. Entries are consolidated by CDR3 protein sequence, retaining the most common genes and DNA. The V and J calls and clone size are TCRdb's, not the authors'. The sample table shows roughly 100,000 distinct CDR3 sequences, and less than 55% are seen once. The top ten clones comprise approximately 25% of the sample.

This sample is part of a study of T cells in Graves' hyperthyroidism and ophthalmopathy (dated by TCRdb to between 2019 and 2020). Regarding the study in general: Peripheral blood was collected at initial diagnosis, before any treatment. In roughly six Graves' hyperthyroidism patients, the study also compared T-cell repertoires from thyroid tissue with T-cell repertoires from blood. The paper reports TCR Vbeta CDR3 sequencing of 130 to 150 peripheral blood samples: around 41 ophthalmopathy, under 80 hyperthyroidism and 17 progressor patients. A discovery cohort of 95 to 100 patients, roughly 43 with Graves' ophthalmopathy and roughly 59 with stable Graves' hyperthyroidism, was used to find distinguishing TCR V-J signatures. The approximately 95 discovery patients were divided at random into training and test sets in a 7:3 ratio. Prospective prediction of ophthalmopathy was tested in an independent validation cohort consisting of under 20 hyperthyroidism patients and some 16 patients who later progressed to ophthalmopathy. Following sampling, methimazole starting at 30 mg daily was given to hyperthyroidism patients, and high-dose intravenous methylprednisolone was given to ophthalmopathy patients. Results and caveats for the whole study, not just this receptor: Ophthalmopathy was separated from stable hyperthyroidism by a 13 V-J signature model, with roughly 88% sensitivity and about 81% specificity obtained in cross-validation and 80%/75% obtained in testing. Most expanded thyroid clonotypes (frequency above 0.001) were also detected in blood, a finding suggesting that blood repertoires may reflect thyroid immune responses. In validation, progression to ophthalmopathy was predicted by the model with 55% to 71% sensitivity and roughly 72% specificity, a median of about 6.8 months before onset. No statistical method was used to fix the sample size in advance, and group allocation was not hidden from the investigators.

Looking up the germline V gene yields CDR1 SNHLY and CDR2 FYNNEI. The CDR3 starts with the cysteine, ends with the phenylalanine, and has 14 residues. Only the CDR3 DNA stays, 42 bases, in frame from base 1. Relative to germline, V is 6 bases shorter and J is 7 bases shorter, with 13 bases between their ends. Graves' hyperthyroidism was defined as stable when no progression to ophthalmopathy occurred over 18 months of follow-up. Hyperthyroidism patients were newly diagnosed, had a disease duration of under 2 months, and were aged 18 to 65 years. Exclusion was applied to patients with uncontrolled infections, other autoimmune diseases, pregnancy or lactation. Diagnoses were based on clinical symptoms, serum thyroxine and TRAb, thyroid ultrasound and orbital computed tomography. PBMCs were separated from approximately 10 ml of fresh peripheral blood using Ficoll-Paque density gradient centrifugation. Trizol reagent was used to extract total RNA, and RNA quality was then checked on an Agilent 2100 Bioanalyzer.

This receptor was taken from a middle-aged man with Graves' hyperthyroidism. The chain is made from TRBV2 and TRBJ1-6; TRBD1 is possibly the D segment (6 matching bases). Material for sequencing was blood. CDR3 protein: CASRSDSGNSPLHF. The DNA sequence is given as TGTGCCAGCAGATCGGACAGTGGAAATTCACCCCTCCACTTT.